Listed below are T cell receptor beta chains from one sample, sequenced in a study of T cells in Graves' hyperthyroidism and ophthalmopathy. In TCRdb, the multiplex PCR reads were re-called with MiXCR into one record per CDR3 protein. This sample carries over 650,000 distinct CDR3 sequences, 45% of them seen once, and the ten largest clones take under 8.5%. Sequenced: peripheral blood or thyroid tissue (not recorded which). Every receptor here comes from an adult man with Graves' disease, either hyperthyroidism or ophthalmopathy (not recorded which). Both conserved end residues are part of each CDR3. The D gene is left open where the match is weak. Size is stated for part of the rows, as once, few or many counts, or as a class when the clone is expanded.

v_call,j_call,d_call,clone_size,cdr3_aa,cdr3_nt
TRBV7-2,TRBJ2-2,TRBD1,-,CASSKTGGTGELFF,TGTGCTAGCAGCAAGACAGGGGGCACCGGGGAGCTGTTTTTT
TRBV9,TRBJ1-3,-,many,CASSARQAGNTIYF,TGTGCCAGCAGTGCCCGACAGGCGGGAAACACCATATATTTT
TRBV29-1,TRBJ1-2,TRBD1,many,CSVVAGGSHGYTF,TGCAGCGTTGTCGCAGGGGGTAGCCATGGCTACACCTTC
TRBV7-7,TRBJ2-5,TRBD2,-,CASSLNLAGETQYF,TGTGCTAGCAGCTTGAACCTAGCGGGAGAGACCCAGTACTTC
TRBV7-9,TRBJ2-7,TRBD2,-,CASSSPVAGSFEQYF,TGTGCCAGCAGCTCGCCAGTAGCGGGAAGCTTCGAGCAGTACTTC
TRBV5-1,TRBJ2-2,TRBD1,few,CASTGQVNTGELFF,TGCGCCAGCACCGGACAGGTGAACACCGGGGAGCTGTTTTTT
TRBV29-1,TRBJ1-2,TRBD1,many,CSGGQEANYGYTF,TGCAGCGGTGGACAGGAAGCTAACTATGGCTACACCTTC
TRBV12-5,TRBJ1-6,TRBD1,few,CASGSGQGNSPLHF,TGTGCTAGTGGTTCGGGACAGGGAAATTCACCCCTCCACTTT
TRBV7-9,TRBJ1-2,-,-,CASRTTGPVYGYTF,TGTGCCAGCAGAACTACCGGGCCGGTCTATGGCTACACCTTC
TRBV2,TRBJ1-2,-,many,CASSASALSYTF,TGTGCCAGCAGTGCATCGGCACTCAGCTACACCTTC
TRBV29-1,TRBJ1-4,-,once,CSVARDPNEKLFF,TGCAGCGTTGCCCGGGACCCTAATGAAAAACTGTTTTTT
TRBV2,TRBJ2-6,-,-,CASSEGQANVLTF,TGTGCCAGCAGTGAAGGACAGGCTAACGTCCTGACTTTC
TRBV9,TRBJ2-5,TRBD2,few,CASSVAEGRDYSETQYF,TGTGCCAGCAGCGTAGCTGAAGGAAGGGACTATTCGGAGACCCAGTACTTC
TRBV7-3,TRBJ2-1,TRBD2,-,CASKLAGGPRDEQFF,TGTGCCAGCAAACTAGCGGGAGGGCCTCGAGATGAGCAGTTCTTC
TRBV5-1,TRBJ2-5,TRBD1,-,CASASGGIQETQYF,TGCGCCAGCGCATCAGGGGGTATACAAGAGACCCAGTACTTC
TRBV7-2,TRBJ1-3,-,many,CASGDVRNTIYF,TGTGCCAGCGGGGACGTAAGAAACACCATATATTTT
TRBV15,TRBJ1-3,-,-,CATSRDRGETIYF,TGTGCCACCAGCAGAGACCGGGGGGAAACCATATATTTT
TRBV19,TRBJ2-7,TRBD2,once,CASSIWSSGRPDEQYF,TGTGCCAGTAGTATTTGGTCCAGCGGGAGACCCGACGAGCAGTACTTC
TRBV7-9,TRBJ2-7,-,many,CASSKVKGEQYF,TGTGCCAGCAGCAAGGTAAAGGGCGAGCAGTACTTC
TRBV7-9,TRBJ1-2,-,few,CASSLDAPTNGYTF,TGTGCCAGCAGCTTAGATGCTCCTACAAATGGCTACACCTTC
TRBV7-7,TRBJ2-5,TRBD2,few,CASSLGGPGGYETQYF,TGTGCTAGCAGCTTAGGAGGACCCGGGGGGTATGAGACCCAGTACTTC
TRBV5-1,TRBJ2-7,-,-,CASRGPLDEQYF,TGCGCCAGCCGGGGGCCCTTAGACGAGCAGTACTTC
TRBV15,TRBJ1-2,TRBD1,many,CATRRTGVNGYTF,TGTGCCACCAGAAGGACAGGGGTAAATGGCTACACCTTC
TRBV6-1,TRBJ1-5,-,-,CASSPGQQANQPQHF,TGTGCCAGCAGTCCCGGACAGCAGGCGAATCAGCCCCAGCATTTT
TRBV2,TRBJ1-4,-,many,CASSRQVNEKLFF,TGTGCCAGCAGTCGGCAAGTTAATGAAAAACTGTTTTTT
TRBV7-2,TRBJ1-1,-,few,CASSSADTEAFF,TGTGCCAGCAGCTCAGCGGACACTGAAGCTTTCTTT
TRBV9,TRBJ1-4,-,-,CASSVDGGREKLFF,TGTGCCAGCAGCGTAGATGGGGGACGGGAAAAACTGTTTTTT
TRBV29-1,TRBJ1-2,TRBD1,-,CSLMQGDYGYTF,TGCAGCTTGATGCAGGGGGACTATGGCTACACCTTC
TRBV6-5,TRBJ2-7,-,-,CASSYSMGRGEQYF,TGTGCCAGCAGTTACTCGATGGGTCGCGGGGAGCAGTACTTC
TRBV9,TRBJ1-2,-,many,CASSVVSQASGGYTF,TGTGCCAGCAGCGTAGTAAGTCAGGCCAGTGGTGGCTACACCTTC
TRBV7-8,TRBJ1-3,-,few,CASSLMYRGGRGNTIYF,TGTGCCAGCAGCTTAATGTACCGGGGGGGGCGCGGAAACACCATATATTTT
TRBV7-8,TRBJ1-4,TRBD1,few,CASSLGPGTGGEKLFF,TGTGCCAGCAGCTTAGGCCCCGGGACAGGGGGTGAAAAACTGTTTTTT
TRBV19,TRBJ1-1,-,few,CASSINRGMGDTEAFF,TGTGCCAGTAGTATCAACCGGGGAATGGGAGACACTGAAGCTTTCTTT
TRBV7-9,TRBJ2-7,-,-,CASSSGGTPYEQYF,TGTGCCAGCAGCTCCGGGGGCACCCCTTACGAGCAGTACTTC
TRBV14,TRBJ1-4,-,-,CASSRDISSGREMFF,TGTGCCAGCAGCCGGGACATATCCTCCGGAAGGGAAATGTTTTTT
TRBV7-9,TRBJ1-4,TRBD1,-,CASSHRDRGDEKLFF,TGTGCCAGCAGCCACCGGGACAGGGGGGATGAAAAACTGTTTTTT